This TCR beta chain was obtained from a study of T-cell reconstitution after alpha-beta-depleted transplantation in children. The V gene's germline CDR1 is SGHTA and CDR2 FQGNSA. This CDR3 comprises 14 residues. Between the trimmed V and J ends, which lost 1 base and 3 bases, there was a span of 10 bases. Unique molecular identifiers were built into the TCRbeta library. TCRdb processed the PCR reads anew with MiXCR; each CDR3 protein has one entry. The data contain about 460,000 distinct CDR3 sequences, approximately 13% of them singletons. This clonotype was recorded a few times. Sequencing was performed on PBMCs from the stem cell graft donor, taken from the stem cell graft. This TCR came from a human donor who donated a stem cell graft to a child with combined immunodeficiency. The chain is built from TRBV7-2 and TRBJ2-7; TRBD1 or TRBD2 may be the D gene (6 bases each). CDR3 sequence (DNA): TGTGCCAGCAGCTTAGTTGCGGGACACTACGAGCAGTACTTC. Encoded protein: CASSLVAGHYEQYF.